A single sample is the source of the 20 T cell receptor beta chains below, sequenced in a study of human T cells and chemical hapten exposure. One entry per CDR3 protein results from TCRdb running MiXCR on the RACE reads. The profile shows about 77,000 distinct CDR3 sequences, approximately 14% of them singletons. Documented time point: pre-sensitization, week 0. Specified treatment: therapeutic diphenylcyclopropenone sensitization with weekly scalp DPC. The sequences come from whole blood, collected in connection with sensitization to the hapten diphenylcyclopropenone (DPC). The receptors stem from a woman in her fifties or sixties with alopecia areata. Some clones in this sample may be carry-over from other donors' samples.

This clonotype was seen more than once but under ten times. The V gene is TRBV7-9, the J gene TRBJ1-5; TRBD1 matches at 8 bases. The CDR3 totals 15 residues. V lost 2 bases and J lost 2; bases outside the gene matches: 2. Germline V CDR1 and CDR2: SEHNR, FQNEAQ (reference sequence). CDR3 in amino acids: CASSLTTGGNQPQHF. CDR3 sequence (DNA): TGTGCCAGCAGCTTAACGACAGGGGGCAATCAGCCCCAGCATTTT.

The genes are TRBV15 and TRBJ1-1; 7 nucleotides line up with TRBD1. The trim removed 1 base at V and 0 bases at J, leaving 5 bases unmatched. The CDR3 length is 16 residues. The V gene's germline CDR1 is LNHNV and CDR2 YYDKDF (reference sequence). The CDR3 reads CATSRGGGGMNTEAFF. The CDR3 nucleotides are TGTGCCACCAGCAGAGGAGGGGGCGGCATGAACACTGAAGCTTTCTTT.

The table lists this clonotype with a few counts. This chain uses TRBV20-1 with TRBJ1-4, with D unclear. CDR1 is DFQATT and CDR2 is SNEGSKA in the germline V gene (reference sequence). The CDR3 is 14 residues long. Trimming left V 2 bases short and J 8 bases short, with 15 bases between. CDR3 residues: CSARPPAFREKLFF. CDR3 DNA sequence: TGCAGTGCTAGACCCCCAGCTTTCCGGGAAAAACTGTTTTTT.

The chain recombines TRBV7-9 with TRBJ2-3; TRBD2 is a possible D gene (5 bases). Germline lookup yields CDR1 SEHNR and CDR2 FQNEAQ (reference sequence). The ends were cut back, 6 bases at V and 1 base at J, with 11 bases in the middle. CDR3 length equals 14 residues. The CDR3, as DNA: TGTGCCAGCAGGGCGAGGGTTCGCACAGATACGCAGTATTTT. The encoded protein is CASRARVRTDTQYF.

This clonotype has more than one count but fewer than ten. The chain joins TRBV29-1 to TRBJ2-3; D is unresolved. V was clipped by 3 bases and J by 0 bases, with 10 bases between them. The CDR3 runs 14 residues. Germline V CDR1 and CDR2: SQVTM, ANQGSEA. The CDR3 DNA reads TGCAGCGTTGATCGGTTAACTAGCACAGATACGCAGTATTTT. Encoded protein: CSVDRLTSTDTQYF.

The CDR3 here is CASSQESSGANVLTF. The CDR3 DNA is TGCGCCAGCAGCCAGGAGAGCTCTGGGGCCAACGTCCTGACTTTC. The chain links TRBV4-3 to TRBJ2-6; D gene unclear. The CDR3 is 15 amino acids. Germline assignment: CDR1 LGHNA and CDR2 YSLEER. With 3 bases removed from V and 0 bases from J, the gap between germline ends came to 6 bases.

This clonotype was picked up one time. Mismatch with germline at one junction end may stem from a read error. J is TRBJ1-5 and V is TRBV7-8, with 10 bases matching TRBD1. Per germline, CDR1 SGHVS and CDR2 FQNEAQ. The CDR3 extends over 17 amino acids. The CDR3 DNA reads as TGTGCCAGCAGCTTATCCCCTCGGGACAGGGGCAATCAGCTCCAGCATTTT. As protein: CASSLSPRDRGNQLQHF.

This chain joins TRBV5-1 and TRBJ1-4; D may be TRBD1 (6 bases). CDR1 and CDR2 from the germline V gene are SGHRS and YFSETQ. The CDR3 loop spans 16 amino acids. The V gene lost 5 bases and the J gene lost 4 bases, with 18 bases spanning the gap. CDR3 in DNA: TGCGCCAGCAGTTTAGCAGAGGGGGGCTATAATGAAAAACTGTTTTTT. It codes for CASSLAEGGYNEKLFF.

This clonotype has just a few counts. The DNA for the CDR3 is TGTGCCACCAGCAGAGGCTCAGGCTATAATTCACCCCTCCACTTT. Protein: CATSRGSGYNSPLHF. The chain links TRBV15 to TRBJ1-6, with unresolved D. Germline lookup yields CDR1 LNHNV and CDR2 YYDKDF (reference sequence). The V end was cut by 1 base, the J end by 3 bases, with 7 bases between. This CDR3 region has 15 residues.

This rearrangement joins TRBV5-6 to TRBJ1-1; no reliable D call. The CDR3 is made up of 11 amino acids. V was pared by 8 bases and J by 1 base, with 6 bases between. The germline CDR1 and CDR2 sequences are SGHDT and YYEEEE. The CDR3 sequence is CASQKNTEAFF. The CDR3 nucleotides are TGTGCCAGTCAGAAGAACACTGAAGCTTTCTTT.

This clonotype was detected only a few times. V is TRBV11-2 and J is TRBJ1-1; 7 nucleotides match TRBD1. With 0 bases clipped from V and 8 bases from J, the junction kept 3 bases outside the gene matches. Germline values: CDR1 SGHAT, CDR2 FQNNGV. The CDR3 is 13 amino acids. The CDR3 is CASSLETDREAFF. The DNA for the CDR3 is TGTGCCAGCAGCTTAGAGACGGACAGGGAAGCTTTCTTT.

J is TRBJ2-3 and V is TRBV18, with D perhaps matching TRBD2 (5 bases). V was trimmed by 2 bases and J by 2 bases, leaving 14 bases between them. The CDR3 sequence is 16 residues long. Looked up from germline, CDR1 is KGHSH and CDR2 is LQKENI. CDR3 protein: CASSPYQRSLTDTQYF. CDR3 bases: TGTGCCAGCTCACCATATCAGCGGAGCCTCACAGATACGCAGTATTTT.

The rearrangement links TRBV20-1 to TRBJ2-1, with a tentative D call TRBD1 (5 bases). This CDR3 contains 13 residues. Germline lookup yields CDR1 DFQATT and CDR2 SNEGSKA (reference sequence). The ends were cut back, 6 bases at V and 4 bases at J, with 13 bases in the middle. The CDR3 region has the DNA TGCAGTGCGCAGGACAACATATACAATGAGCAGTTCTTC. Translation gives CSAQDNIYNEQFF.

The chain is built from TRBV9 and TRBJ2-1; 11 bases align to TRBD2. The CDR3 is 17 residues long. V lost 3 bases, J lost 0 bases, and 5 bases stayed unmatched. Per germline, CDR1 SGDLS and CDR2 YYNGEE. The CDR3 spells CASSDRTSGHSYNEQFF. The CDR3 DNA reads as TGTGCCAGCAGCGACAGGACTAGCGGGCACTCCTACAATGAGCAGTTCTTC. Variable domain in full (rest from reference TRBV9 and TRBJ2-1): DSGVTQTPKHLITATGQRVTLRCSPRSGDLSVYWYQQSLDQGLQFLIQYYNGEERAKGNILERFSAQQFPDLHSELNLSSLELGDSALYFCASSDRTSGHSYNEQFFGPGTRLTVL.

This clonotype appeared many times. The CDR3 nucleotides are TGTGCCAGCAGCTCTCTCCGGGACAGGCGCCTGGGCACTGAAGCTTTCTTT. Protein: CASSSLRDRRLGTEAFF. The chain combines TRBV7-9 with TRBJ1-1; TRBD1 agrees at 8 bases. V was clipped by 4 bases and J by 4 bases; unmatched bases: 14. Germline lookup yields CDR1 SEHNR and CDR2 FQNEAQ (reference sequence). CDR3 length: 17 residues.

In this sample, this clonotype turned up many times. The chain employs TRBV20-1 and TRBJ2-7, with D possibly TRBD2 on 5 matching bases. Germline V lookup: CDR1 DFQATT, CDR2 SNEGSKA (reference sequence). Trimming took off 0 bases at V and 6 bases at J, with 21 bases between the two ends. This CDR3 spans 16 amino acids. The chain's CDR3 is CSAREMSTTYTGEQYF. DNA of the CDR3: TGCAGTGCTAGAGAGATGTCGACTACCTACACCGGCGAGCAGTACTTC.

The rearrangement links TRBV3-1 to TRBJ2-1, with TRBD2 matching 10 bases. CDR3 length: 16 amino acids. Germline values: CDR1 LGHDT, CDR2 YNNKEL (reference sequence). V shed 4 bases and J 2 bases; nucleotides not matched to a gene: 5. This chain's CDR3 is CASSLSGRAAYNEQFF. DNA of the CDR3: TGTGCCAGCAGCCTCAGCGGGAGGGCCGCCTACAATGAGCAGTTCTTC.

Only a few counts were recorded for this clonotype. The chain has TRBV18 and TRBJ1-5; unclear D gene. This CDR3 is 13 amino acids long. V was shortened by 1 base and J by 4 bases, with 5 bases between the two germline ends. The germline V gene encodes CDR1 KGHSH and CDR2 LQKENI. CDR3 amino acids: CASSPLDNQPQHF. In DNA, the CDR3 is TGTGCCAGCTCACCACTAGATAATCAGCCCCAGCATTTT.

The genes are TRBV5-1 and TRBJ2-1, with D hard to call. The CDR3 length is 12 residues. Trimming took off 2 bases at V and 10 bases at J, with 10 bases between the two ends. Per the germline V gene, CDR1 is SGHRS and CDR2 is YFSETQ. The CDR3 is CASSFVGHEQFF. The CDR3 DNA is TGCGCCAGCAGCTTCGTAGGGCACGAGCAGTTCTTC.

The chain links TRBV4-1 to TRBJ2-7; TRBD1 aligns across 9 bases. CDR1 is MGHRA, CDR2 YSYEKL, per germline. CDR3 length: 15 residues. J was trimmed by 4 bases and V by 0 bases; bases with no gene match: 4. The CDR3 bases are TGCGCCAGCAGCCAAGACAGGACAGGGGTGTACGAGCAGTACTTC. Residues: CASSQDRTGVYEQYF.